Presented here are 9 T cell receptor beta chains from one specimen sequenced in a study (dated by TCRdb to between 2014 and 2017). CD4+CD25+CD127-/low cells were isolated as Tregs. Libraries came from 5' RACE. The instrument was an Illumina MiSeq. In TCRdb, the public reads were trimmed at Q25 with fastp and aligned with MiXCR, with productive beta chains retained. Duplicate CDR3 protein sequences are folded into a single record with the most common DNA and genes. The sample yields tens of thousands of distinct CDR3 sequences; more than 20% were counted once. Around 4.5% of the sample goes to the ten largest clones. Sample: Tregs sorted from a lymph node. These TCRs come from a female donor with breast cancer.

In its sample, this clonotype was seen many times. This chain links TRBV7-3 with TRBJ2-3; weak D call: TRBD1 (5 bases). Germline V lookup: CDR1 SGHTA, CDR2 FQGTGA. The length of the CDR3 is 18 residues. Trimming left V 2 bases short and J 0 bases short, with 18 bases between. The CDR3 coding sequence is TGTGCCAGCAGCTTATGGGCCAGGGCGGTCTCTAGCACAGATACGCAGTATTTT. Translating it yields CASSLWARAVSSTDTQYF.

This clonotype was seen at least ten times. V is TRBV7-9 and J is TRBJ2-4, with 14 bases identical to TRBD2. Trimming at V came to 5 bases and at J to 0 bases, leaving 15 bases not matched to a gene. This CDR3 has 21 residues. Germline CDR1 and CDR2: SEHNR and FQNEAQ (reference sequence). CDR3 nucleotide sequence: TGTGCCAGCAGCCCGACGGACCTTGGACTAGCGGGAGGCCTAGCCAAAAACATTCAGTACTTC. This translates into CASSPTDLGLAGGLAKNIQYF.

Points on this clonotype: Since a much larger clone is just one base distant, this may be a read error. This rearrangement joins TRBV11-3 to TRBJ2-5, with no clear D. Trimming pared 1 base from V and 3 bases from J, leaving 3 bases between. This CDR3 has 12 amino acids. Germline V gene lookup returns CDR1 SGHNT and CDR2 YENEEA. CDR3 nucleotide sequence: TGTGCCAGCAGCTTAGGGAAAGAGACCCAGTACTTC. Residues: CASSLGKETQYF. The variable domain in full, with the rest retrieved from reference TRBV11-3 and TRBJ2-5, is EAGVVQSPRYKIIEKKQPVAFWCNPISGHNTLYWYLQNLGQGPELLIRYENEEAVDDSQLPKDRFSAERLKGVDSTLKIQPAELGDSAVYLCASSLGKETQYFGPGTRLLVL.

This clonotype was counted many times. This chain joins TRBV6-1 and TRBJ2-7; the D gene is possibly TRBD1 (5 bases). CDR3 size: 14 residues. The germline V gene has CDR1 MNHNS and CDR2 SASEGT. The V gene lost 5 bases and the J gene lost 2 bases, with 13 bases spanning the gap. CDR3 DNA: TGTGCCAGCAGTACAGGAGACTCTCCCTACGAGCAGTACTTC. Protein: CASSTGDSPYEQYF.

This sequence joins TRBV7-9 and TRBJ2-1; 10 nucleotides align to TRBD2. The germline gives CDR1 SEHNR, CDR2 FQNEAQ (reference sequence). V was clipped by 5 bases and J by 4 bases; unmatched bases: 5. The CDR3 has 15 amino acids. The CDR3 sequence is CASSRRTSGYNEQFF. The CDR3 nucleotides are TGTGCCAGCAGCCGGAGGACTAGCGGTTACAATGAGCAGTTCTTC.

This clonotype was found many times. The chain couples TRBV3-1 to TRBJ2-1; D unresolved. This CDR3 has 14 amino acids. Germline V gene sequence: CDR1 LGHDT, CDR2 YNNKEL (reference sequence). V was shortened by 1 base and J by 10 bases, with 14 bases between the two germline ends. The CDR3 DNA follows: TGTGCCAGCAGCCAAGCCCCGGTACAATACGAGCAGTTCTTC. Translated, it gives CASSQAPVQYEQFF.

This clonotype was observed a handful of times. The chain couples TRBV2 to TRBJ2-7; D gene uncertain. This CDR3 is built from 12 residues. Germline CDR1 SNHLY, CDR2 FYNNEI. The V gene lost 5 bases and the J gene lost 7 bases, with 12 bases spanning the gap. CDR3 in amino acids: CASSPASGEQYF. The CDR3 DNA reads as TGTGCCAGCAGTCCGGCTTCTGGGGAGCAGTACTTC.

This sequence joins TRBV20-1 and TRBJ2-1; the D is unclear. Per germline, CDR1 DFQATT and CDR2 SNEGSKA (reference sequence). The V end was cut by 1 base, the J end by 0 bases, with 7 bases between. This CDR3 spans 14 amino acids. For the CDR3, the DNA is TGCAGTGCTAGAGGTCCCTTCTCCTACAATGAGCAGTTCTTC. Translation: CSARGPFSYNEQFF.

This clonotype was counted many times. This chain uses TRBV5-1 with TRBJ1-1, with 7 nucleotides matching TRBD1. V lost 2 bases and J lost 8; bases outside the gene matches: 6. Germline lookup yields CDR1 SGHRS and CDR2 YFSETQ. The CDR3 loop spans 13 amino acids. The DNA of the CDR3 is TGCGCCAGCAGCTTTACGACAGGGAACGAAGCTTTCTTT. Its translation: CASSFTTGNEAFF.